This T cell receptor beta chain is drawn from a study of cytomegalovirus exposure and HLA in healthy donors. The CDR3 has 20 amino acids. Trimming removed 5 bases from V and 1 base from J; junction bases left unmatched: 19. Germline V gene data show CDR1 as SGHNT and CDR2 as YENEEA. Primers included in the PCR were 60 Vbeta and 13 Jbeta primers. The protocol was immunoSEQ multiplex PCR, while the TCRdb copy is restricted to in-frame clones and leaves out a portion. The table has fewer than 150,000 clones, roughly four fifths seen once. This chain uses TRBV11-3 with TRBJ2-2; 7 bases match TRBD2. The receptor's source is a male donor in good health and CMV-seronegative. Material: PBMCs. CDR3 sequence (DNA): TGTGCCAGCAGCGGGCCTAGCGGAAGATATAGTTTAGGGAACACCGGGGAGCTGTTTTTT. Its protein is CASSGPSGRYSLGNTGELFF.